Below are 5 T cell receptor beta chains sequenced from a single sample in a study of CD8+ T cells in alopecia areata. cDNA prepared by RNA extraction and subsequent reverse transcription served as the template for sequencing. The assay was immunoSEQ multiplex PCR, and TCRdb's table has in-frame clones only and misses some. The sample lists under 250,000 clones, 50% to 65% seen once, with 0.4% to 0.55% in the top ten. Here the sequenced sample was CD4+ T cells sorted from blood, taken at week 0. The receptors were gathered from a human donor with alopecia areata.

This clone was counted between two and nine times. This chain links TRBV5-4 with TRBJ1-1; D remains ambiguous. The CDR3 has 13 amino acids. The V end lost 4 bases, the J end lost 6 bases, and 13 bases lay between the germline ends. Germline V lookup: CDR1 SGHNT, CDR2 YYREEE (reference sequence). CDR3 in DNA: TGTGCCAGCAGCATGCGATTGGCCCCTGAAGCTTTCTTT. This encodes CASSMRLAPEAFF.

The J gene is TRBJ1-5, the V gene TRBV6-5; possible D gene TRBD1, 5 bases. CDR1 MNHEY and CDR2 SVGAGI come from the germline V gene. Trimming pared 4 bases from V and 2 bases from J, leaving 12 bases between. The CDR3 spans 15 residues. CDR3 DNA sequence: TGTGCCAGCAGTTCACGGAGGGGAGGCAATCAGCCCCAGCATTTT. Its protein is CASSSRRGGNQPQHF.

CDR3 nucleotides: TGTGCCAGCAAACGACTAGCGGGGGACTCCTACGAGCAGTACTTC. Residues: CASKRLAGDSYEQYF. The rearrangement joins TRBV27 to TRBJ2-7, with 12 bases aligning to TRBD2. The CDR3 loop spans 15 amino acids. V shed 7 bases, J shed 0 bases, and the junction held 4 bases outside the gene matches. Germline V CDR1 and CDR2: MNHEY, SMNVEV (reference sequence).

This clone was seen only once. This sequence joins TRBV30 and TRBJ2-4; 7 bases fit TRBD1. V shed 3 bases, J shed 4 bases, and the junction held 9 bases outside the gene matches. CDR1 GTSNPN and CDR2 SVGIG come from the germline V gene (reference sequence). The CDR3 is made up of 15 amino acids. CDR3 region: CAWSSSGTAKNIQYF. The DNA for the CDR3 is TGTGCCTGGAGCTCCTCCGGGACAGCTAAAAACATTCAGTACTTC.

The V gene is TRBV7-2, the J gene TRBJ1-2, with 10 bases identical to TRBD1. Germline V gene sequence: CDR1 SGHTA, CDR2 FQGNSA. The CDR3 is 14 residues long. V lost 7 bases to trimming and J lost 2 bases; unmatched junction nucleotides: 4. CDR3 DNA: TGTGCCAGCACCGGGGGACAGGGGAACTATGGCTACACCTTC. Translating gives CASTGGQGNYGYTF.